The T cell receptor (beta chain) under discussion was sequenced for a study of cytomegalovirus exposure and HLA in healthy donors. Study-level findings and limits: V- and J-gene trimming of TCR beta was linked (in a later analysis) to a missense DCLRE1C variant. CMV serostatus was the sole immune exposure information available.

Germline V gives CDR1 SGHRS, CDR2 YFSETQ. V was pared by 4 bases and J by 1 base, with 6 bases of the junction left unmatched. This CDR3 comprises 15 residues. Comment on this clone: The target antigen is unknown. This sample includes further DNA sequences coding for the same CDR3.

13 Jbeta primers and 60 Vbeta primers were used for the PCR. Data came from immunoSEQ multiplex PCR; TCRdb stores just in-frame clones and leaves some out. The table records under 75,000 clones, 65% to 80% of them present only once. The source is a man aged 40-49 years in good health and CMV-seropositive. Sequencing input: PBMCs. This sequence joins TRBV5-1 and TRBJ2-5, with 8 bases fitting TRBD1. The CDR3 protein is CASSLGQATQETQYF. The CDR3 bases are TGCGCCAGCAGCCTGGGACAGGCTACCCAAGAGACCCAGTACTTC.